This T cell receptor beta chain is drawn from a study of beta chain features in type 1 diabetes. Across the whole study: Similarity in age, gender and cell yields was seen between patients and healthy donors.

Expressed TCRB transcripts were sequenced because the isolated RNA had all been reverse transcribed beforehand. Naive, central memory and regulatory T cell samples yielded some 3.9 million reads on average. Repertoires were generated with immunoSEQ multiplex PCR, while TCRdb's copy carries only in-frame clones and drops some. The sample yields 300,000 to 450,000 clones, roughly a fifth seen once. This CDR3 is 15 amino acids long. J gave up 3 bases and V 0 bases, and 4 bases lay outside the gene matches. Germline V CDR1 and CDR2: SGDLS, YYNGEE. Only a few counts were recorded for this clone. Other DNA sequences in this sample translate to the same CDR3.

The TCR comes from a woman between 18 and 29 years old in good health. The J gene is TRBJ2-3, the V gene TRBV9; TRBD1 aligns across 7 bases. Sequenced input: naive CD4+ T cells from blood. Here the CDR3 DNA reads TGTGCCAGCAGCGTAGGACAGGGTAGGACAGATACGCAGTATTTT. Its translation: CASSVGQGRTDTQYF.